The source of this T cell receptor beta chain is a study of blood T cell repertoires in COVID-19. Across the whole study: Samples taken during acute and convalescent COVID-19 were collected in the United States, Italy and Spain. PBMCs, B-cell-depleted T cells, or T cells were the source of the cDNA or gDNA that made up the material.

In the original processing: Reference gene primer amplification yielded estimated nucleated cell counts. The protocol was immunoSEQ multiplex PCR, while the TCRdb copy is restricted to in-frame clones and leaves out a portion. The V and J calls and clone size come from that table; D and trimming were worked out from the DNA. The sample consists of more than 95,000 clones, about 88% of them appearing once. This CDR3 spans 17 amino acids. The germline gives CDR1 MGHRA, CDR2 YSYEKL. The V gene end was trimmed by 0 bases and the J gene end by 7 bases; junction bases not matched to a gene: 9. V is TRBV4-1 and J is TRBJ1-4, with 9 bases lining up with TRBD1. The origin of this receptor is an elderly woman with acute or convalescent COVID-19. The sequenced material came from peripheral blood. CDR3 residues: CASSQDGDRVTVEKLFF. For the CDR3, the DNA is TGCGCCAGCAGCCAAGATGGGGACAGGGTGACGGTTGAAAAACTGTTTTTT.